This T cell receptor beta chain comes out of a study of siplizumab effects on memory and regulatory T cells (dated by TCRdb to between 2019 and 2020). About the full investigation: The effect of the anti-CD2 antibody siplizumab on alloreactive T-cell subsets was examined in allogeneic mixed lymphocyte reactions constructed from human PBMCs. What the work shows at the level of the full study, not this receptor alone: Because sequences at frequencies below about 10^-5 were poorly captured, only a minor fraction of alloreactive clones could be mapped back to unstimulated subsets. Siplizumab significantly reduced the cumulative frequency of alloreactive sequences traceable to unstimulated CD4+ memory T cells. Among mappable alloreactive CD4+ clones, the Treg-derived fraction averaged approximately 69% with siplizumab versus around 29% in control reactions. Unstimulated naive T cells appeared to be more diverse than memory T cells, and naive cells seemed to make a substantial contribution to the alloresponse. For roughly 75-97% of proliferating CD4+ or CD8+ clones, no naive or memory phenotype could be assigned. The suppressive function of proliferating Tregs from siplizumab cultures was not functionally confirmed.

The CDR3 runs 15 residues from the cysteine to the phenylalanine. This entry keeps only the CDR3 DNA: 45 bases, framed from base 1. Trimming removed 0 bases from V and 4 bases from J; the gene matches leave 2 bases unexplained. Reading the germline V gene gives CDR1 SGDLS and CDR2 YYNGEE. Library method: the immunoSEQ multiplex PCR assay. About 9.9 x 10^4 TCR templates per sample were assayed by the deep sequencing platform. Genomic DNA extracted from sorted T cells was used for TCRbeta CDR3 sequencing. Per the authors' processing: The R programming language was used for clonal analysis of the TCRbeta CDR3 data. Unstimulated samples were compared with post-reaction CFSE-low samples to define alloreactive CD4+ and CD8+ clones. By matching sequences to the repertoires of sorted unstimulated Treg and non-Treg cells, each alloreactive CD4+ clone was assigned a regulatory or non-regulatory origin. TCRdb holds this immuneACCESS table with in-frame rearrangements only. Some clones are missing; in checked studies, unresolved V genes explain under half, and the rest has no known cause. V, J and clone size are taken as reported in that table, and D and trimming were inferred from the DNA itself. Within this sample are 85,000 to 130,000 clones, with about 92% of them counted one time only. The ten largest clones add up to around 0.68% of the sample.

With regard to this clone: No antigen is known for it. Per-base quality was not reported, and no clone a single base away is much larger than it.

Sorted unstimulated T cells and proliferating T cells recovered from mixed lymphocyte reactions underwent TCRbeta CDR3 sequencing. Fresh whole blood from roughly 10 HLA-typed healthy donors was used to isolate PBMCs. Unstimulated CD4+ regulatory T cells were FACS-sorted to map the origin of alloreactive clones. The sample was Tregs sorted from blood. This TCR derives from a human donor in good health. This chain joins TRBV9 to TRBJ2-2, and TRBD1 matches 8 of the central bases. The CDR3 is CASSVGTGGTGELFF. The nucleotide sequence reads TGTGCCAGCAGCGTAGGAACAGGGGGCACCGGGGAGCTGTTTTTT.